This TCR beta chain stems from a study of T cell clonotyping in hematopoietic cell transplantation. Sequencing used immunoSEQ multiplex PCR; TCRdb keeps in-frame clones, though not all of them. The table lists over 10,000 clones, 80% to 95% of them singletons. Germline loops: CDR1 LGHNA, CDR2 YSLEER. This CDR3 comprises 16 residues. Trimming removed 3 bases at V and 5 bases at J, with 17 bases between. The chain links TRBV4-3 to TRBJ2-1; either TRBD1 or TRBD2 may supply D (5 bases each). What was sequenced was peripheral blood mononuclear cells. The sequence came from a woman aged 45-60 years in good health. Some clones in this sample may be carry-over from other donors' samples. The CDR3 spells CASSQADRLTHNEQFF. The CDR3 region has the DNA TGCGCCAGCAGCCAGGCTGACAGACTAACCCACAATGAGCAGTTCTTC.